What follows are 30 T cell receptor beta chains derived from one specimen sequenced in a study of immune cell composition in non-small cell lung cancer (dated by TCRdb to about 2017). Libraries were built with the immunoSEQ multiplex PCR assay. The table was pulled from immuneACCESS by TCRdb, which kept in-frame rearrangements only. Such tables lose some clones; where checked, under half of the loss comes from unresolved V genes, and the rest has no known cause. Counted in this sample were about 2,000 clones; around 75% of them appeared once. Around 12% of the sample belongs to the ten largest clones. Sequencing input: lung tumor tissue. The receptors here all came from a human donor with non-small cell lung cancer.

The chain links TRBV19 to TRBJ2-2; 9 nucleotides align to TRBD1. V lost 7 bases to trimming and J lost 4 bases; unmatched junction nucleotides: 7. The CDR3 totals 15 residues. CDR1 is LNHDA and CDR2 is SQIVND in the germline V gene (reference sequence). This chain's CDR3 is CASIPRTGATGELFF. In DNA form, the CDR3 reads TGTGCCAGTATCCCCCGGACAGGGGCCACCGGGGAGCTGTTTTTT.

The chain has TRBV19 and TRBJ1-2; D may be TRBD1 (6 bases). The CDR3 length is 12 residues. Germline V gives CDR1 LNHDA, CDR2 SQIVND (reference sequence). Trimming left V 7 bases short and J 2 bases short, with 8 bases between. The CDR3 DNA sequence: TGTGCCAGTACAGGGGAGAACTATGGCTACACCTTC. This gives the protein CASTGENYGYTF.

The chain combines TRBV18 with TRBJ2-3, with 9 bases lining up with TRBD1. Germline lookup yields CDR1 KGHSH and CDR2 LQKENI. V was pared by 4 bases and J by 2 bases, with 4 bases of the junction left unmatched. The CDR3 totals 15 residues. The DNA for the CDR3 is TGTGCCAGCTCACTACAGGGGGCCCTCACAGATACGCAGTATTTT. The encoded protein is CASSLQGALTDTQYF.

This chain joins TRBV28 and TRBJ1-1; 7 bases are a match to TRBD1. CDR3 length: 14 amino acids. V lost 4 bases to trimming and J lost 5 bases; unmatched junction nucleotides: 7. From germline, CDR1 is MDHEN and CDR2 SYDVKM. CDR3 residues: CASSSTGTGTEAFF. CDR3 coding DNA: TGTGCCAGCAGTTCGACAGGGACGGGGACTGAAGCTTTCTTT.

This clone was observed a few times. V gene TRBV6-5 combines with J gene TRBJ2-7; D perhaps matches TRBD1 (6 bases). Germline V gene data show CDR1 as MNHEY and CDR2 as SVGAGI. Deletions cut 7 bases from V and 7 bases from J, with 17 bases between. This CDR3 contains 13 residues. The CDR3 loop is CASNLDRPVEQYF. In DNA, the CDR3 is TGTGCCAGCAACCTTGACAGGCCAGTAGAGCAGTACTTC.

Note on this clone: Here the CDR3 omits its conserved ending phenylalanine or tryptophan, so a read error is the likely source. The chain combines TRBV28 with TRBJ2-7, with D unresolved. Germline V gene lookup returns CDR1 MDHEN and CDR2 SYDVKM. This CDR3 is 12 amino acids long. Trimming pared 2 bases from V and 4 bases from J, leaving 6 bases between. The CDR3 nucleotides are TGTGCCAGCAGTTTACCACTATACGAGCAGTACCTC. This codes for CASSLPLYEQYL.

This clone is deemed medium-sized. The chain carries TRBV11-2 and TRBJ2-7, with TRBD2 matching over 9 bases. This CDR3 comprises 13 residues. Per germline, CDR1 SGHAT and CDR2 FQNNGV. V gave up 7 bases and J gave up 6 bases; unmatched junction bases: 7. CDR3: CASTRAGGAEQYF. The CDR3 region has the DNA TGTGCCAGCACTAGGGCGGGAGGGGCCGAGCAGTACTTC.

The rearrangement uses TRBV28 and TRBJ2-1; no clear D. The CDR3 covers 14 residues. Trimming pared 3 bases from V and 0 bases from J, leaving 6 bases between. Per germline, CDR1 MDHEN and CDR2 SYDVKM. The CDR3 coding sequence is TGTGCCAGCAGTTTCGCAGGCTCCTACAATGAGCAGTTCTTC. Amino acid sequence: CASSFAGSYNEQFF. Full variable domain (missing parts from reference TRBV28 and TRBJ2-1): DVKVTQSSRYLVKRTGEKVFLECVQDMDHENMFWYRQDPGLGLRLIYFSYDVKMKEKGDIPEGYSVSREKKERFSLILESASTNQTSMYLCASSFAGSYNEQFFGPGTRLTVL.

The chain uses TRBV4-3 and TRBJ2-1; 8 bases match TRBD2. Germline trimming cut 0 bases from V and 4 bases from J; bases unmatched to any gene: 8. The CDR3 totals 17 residues. Germline V lookup: CDR1 LGHNA, CDR2 YSLEER. CDR3 loop: CASSQDPPSGSYNEQFF. CDR3 sequence (DNA): TGCGCCAGCAGCCAAGACCCTCCAAGCGGGAGTTACAATGAGCAGTTCTTC.

V usage is TRBV5-1 and J usage is TRBJ1-2; D gene unclear. The CDR3 contains 14 residues. CDR1 is SGHRS, CDR2 YFSETQ, per germline. Trimming removed 2 bases at V and 6 bases at J, with 14 bases between. The CDR3 protein is CASSFEYSGHGYTF. In DNA form, the CDR3 reads TGCGCCAGCAGCTTCGAGTATAGCGGTCATGGCTACACCTTC.

J is TRBJ1-1 and V is TRBV7-9; 12 nucleotides align to TRBD1. V was clipped by 0 bases and J by 11 bases; unmatched bases: 7. This CDR3 is built from 15 residues. Per germline, CDR1 SEHNR and CDR2 FQNEAQ (reference sequence). Here the CDR3 DNA reads TGTGCCAGCAGCTTAGCCACGGGACAGGGGGCCTGGGCTTTCTTT. It encodes CASSLATGQGAWAFF.

J is TRBJ1-5 and V is TRBV7-2, with 7 bases that match TRBD1. Germline loops: CDR1 SGHTA, CDR2 FQGNSA. This CDR3 region has 15 residues. V dropped 1 base and J dropped 4; count of bases not matched to a gene: 4. The CDR3 nucleotides read TGTGCCAGCAGCTTAGACAGGGGCAGGAATCAGCCCCAGCATTTT. Protein: CASSLDRGRNQPQHF.

The chain couples TRBV19 to TRBJ2-5, with D possibly being TRBD1 (7 bases). Trimming removed 5 bases at V and 3 bases at J, with 13 bases between. CDR1 is LNHDA, CDR2 SQIVND, per germline (reference sequence). The CDR3 covers 14 residues. CDR3 DNA: TGTGCCAGTAGTGTCCAGGGGGGTGAAGAGACCCAGTACTTC. The encoded protein is CASSVQGGEETQYF.

The gene calls are TRBV6-5 and TRBJ2-1; 8 bases match TRBD1. This CDR3 contains 13 residues. The germline V gene has CDR1 MNHEY and CDR2 SVGAGI. V gave up 7 bases and J gave up 5 bases; unmatched junction bases: 4. The chain's CDR3 is CASNPDRDNEQFF. The CDR3 coding sequence is TGTGCCAGCAATCCGGACAGGGACAATGAGCAGTTCTTC.

This clone was counted between two and nine times. The chain has TRBV7-6 and TRBJ2-2; D possibly corresponds to TRBD2 (7 bases). CDR3 size: 16 residues. Trimming took off 2 bases at V and 2 bases at J, with 12 bases between the two ends. The germline V gene encodes CDR1 SGHVS and CDR2 FNYEAQ. CDR3 amino acids: CASSLSGGLNTGELFF. The CDR3 DNA is TGTGCCAGCAGCTTATCGGGGGGCCTAAACACCGGGGAGCTGTTTTTT.

The chain is built from TRBV11-3 and TRBJ1-2, with a possible D match to TRBD1 (5 bases). This CDR3 spans 13 amino acids. Between the trimmed V and J ends, which lost 4 bases and 8 bases, there was a span of 14 bases. The germline CDR1 and CDR2 sequences are SGHNT and YENEEA. The CDR3 DNA is TGTGCCAGCAGCTCATGGGGCACAAGGGGCTACACCTTC. It yields the protein CASSSWGTRGYTF.

This rearrangement joins TRBV10-1 to TRBJ2-7, with 8 bases aligning to TRBD2. This CDR3 has 15 residues. Looked up from germline, CDR1 is WNHNN and CDR2 is SYGVQD (reference sequence). J lost 3 bases, V lost 1 base, and 5 bases had no gene match. The CDR3 loop is CASSEWRGARYEQYF. The CDR3 nucleotides are TGCGCCAGCAGTGAGTGGCGGGGGGCGCGCTACGAGCAGTACTTC.

V gene TRBV5-4 combines with J gene TRBJ2-3; TRBD2 might be the D (5 bases). Looked up from germline, CDR1 is SGHNT and CDR2 is YYREEE (reference sequence). The CDR3 covers 13 residues. V gave up 5 bases and J gave up 4 bases, with 11 bases separating them. CDR3 protein: CASSSGSADTQYF. CDR3 nucleotide sequence: TGTGCCAGCAGTAGTGGGAGCGCAGATACGCAGTATTTT.

The chain couples TRBV5-6 to TRBJ2-7; TRBD1 matches at 8 bases. J gave up 6 bases and V 5 bases, and 7 bases lay outside the gene matches. Germline assignment: CDR1 SGHDT and CDR2 YYEEEE. The CDR3 contains 13 residues. CDR3 sequence (DNA): TGTGCCAGCAGAGGCCTTACAGGGGGCGAGCAGTACTTC. Its protein product is CASRGLTGGEQYF.

This chain links TRBV20-1 with TRBJ1-6; no firm D call. CDR3 length: 11 residues. Per germline, CDR1 DFQATT and CDR2 SNEGSKA (reference sequence). The ends were cut back, 3 bases at V and 6 bases at J, with 3 bases in the middle. CDR3 amino acids: CSASINSPLHF. The DNA for the CDR3 is TGCAGTGCTAGTATTAATTCACCCCTCCACTTT.

As for this clone: This CDR3 is also generated by other DNA sequences in the sample. This chain connects TRBV7-6 to TRBJ2-3; TRBD2 matches 12 bases. Germline CDR1 SGHVS, CDR2 FNYEAQ. This CDR3 has 15 residues. J gave up 3 bases and V 5 bases, and 3 bases lay outside the gene matches. The CDR3 nucleotides are TGTGCCAGCAGCCCTACTAGCGGGGGGACAGATACGCAGTATTTT. This translates into CASSPTSGGTDTQYF.

The J gene is TRBJ1-5, the V gene TRBV29-1, with D tentatively TRBD1 (5 bases). V lost 5 bases to trimming and J lost 3 bases, with 17 bases between them. The CDR3 is 15 residues long. The V gene's germline CDR1 is SQVTM and CDR2 ANQGSEA. CDR3 amino acids: CSVTYTGGANQPQHF. Written as DNA, the CDR3 is TGCAGCGTTACCTATACAGGTGGGGCCAATCAGCCCCAGCATTTT.

This clone was seen only once. The chain has TRBV10-1 and TRBJ2-3; 10 bases line up with TRBD2. With 0 bases clipped from V and 6 bases from J, the junction kept 6 bases outside the gene matches. The germline V gene encodes CDR1 WNHNN and CDR2 SYGVQD (reference sequence). There are 16 residues in the CDR3. The CDR3 loop is CASSESTSGDWDTQYF. The DNA for the CDR3 is TGCGCCAGCAGTGAGTCTACTAGCGGGGATTGGGATACGCAGTATTTT.

This clone is large. The CDR3 coding sequence is TGTGCCAGCAACCTTGACAGGCCAGTAGAGCAGTACTTC. This sequence encodes CASNLDRPVEQYF. The chain links TRBV6-6 to TRBJ2-7; TRBD1 might be the D (6 bases). The germline CDR1 and CDR2 sequences are MNHNY and SVGAGI (reference sequence). V shed 7 bases and J shed 7 bases, with 17 bases lying between them. The CDR3 has 13 residues.

The chain links TRBV5-6 to TRBJ2-1, with 7 bases lining up with TRBD2. The CDR3 is made up of 14 amino acids. CDR1 and CDR2 (germline): SGHDT, YYEEEE. V dropped 0 bases and J dropped 13; count of bases not matched to a gene: 10. The CDR3 coding sequence is TGTGCCAGCAGCTTGGGGCTAGCGGAGATATCTCAGTTCTTC. It yields the protein CASSLGLAEISQFF.

The chain couples TRBV28 to TRBJ2-3, with 9 nucleotides matching TRBD2. Losses at the gene ends were 6 bases for V and 2 bases for J; bases not matched to a gene: 6. CDR3 length: 15 amino acids. Germline V gene lookup returns CDR1 MDHEN and CDR2 SYDVKM. CDR3 amino acids: CASSPTSGYTDTQYF. In DNA, the CDR3 is TGTGCCAGCAGCCCGACTAGCGGATACACAGATACGCAGTATTTT.

Within the sample, this clone is large (0.1 to 1%). J is TRBJ2-5 and V is TRBV7-9, with 8 positions matching TRBD1. The germline V gene has CDR1 SEHNR and CDR2 FQNEAQ (reference sequence). V trimming: 5 bases; J trimming: 2 bases; junction bases outside the gene matches: 7. The CDR3 runs to 15 residues. The CDR3 DNA follows: TGTGCCAGCAGCGTTACACAGGGGGTTCAAGAGACCCAGTACTTC. Protein product: CASSVTQGVQETQYF.

The V gene is TRBV11-2, the J gene TRBJ2-1; D may be TRBD2 (5 bases). The CDR3 loop spans 13 amino acids. Germline lookup yields CDR1 SGHAT and CDR2 FQNNGV. Trimming took 3 bases from V and 6 from J, leaving 9 bases between them. The CDR3 DNA follows: TGTGCCAGCAGCTTCGAGGGTCCCAATGAGCAGTTCTTC. Its protein product is CASSFEGPNEQFF.

The chain is built from TRBV5-1 and TRBJ2-1, with 9 nucleotides matching TRBD2. This CDR3 has 16 amino acids. CDR1 SGHRS and CDR2 YFSETQ come from the germline V gene. With 4 bases clipped from V and 3 bases from J, the junction kept 8 bases outside the gene matches. The CDR3 bases are TGCGCCAGCAGCGATATGACTAGCGGAAGCTACAATGAGCAGTTCTTC. This translates into CASSDMTSGSYNEQFF.

This rearrangement joins TRBV7-3 to TRBJ2-1, with 12 bases that match TRBD2. V dropped 5 bases and J dropped 7; count of bases not matched to a gene: 6. The germline V gene has CDR1 SGHTA and CDR2 FQGTGA. The CDR3 consists of 15 residues. CDR3 protein: CASSTGLAGQNEQFF. As DNA, the CDR3 is TGTGCCAGCAGCACGGGACTAGCGGGCCAAAATGAGCAGTTCTTC.